This T cell receptor beta chain originates from a study of CD8 T cells in ankylosing spondylitis. The study, taken as a whole, reports: Disease-linked clones reportedly concentrated significantly in matched ankylosing spondylitis synovial fluid. Characteristic of ankylosing spondylitis blood, it appeared, was a TCR beta motif comprising about eight highly homologous variants.

TCRdb itself ran the 5' RACE reads through MiXCR, one entry per CDR3 protein. The data show some 840,000 distinct CDR3 sequences, approximately 10% seen once. This clonotype has only a few counts. Its antigen is not identified. The TCR was taken from a male donor with ankylosing spondylitis. Sequenced input: blood, either unsorted or a sorted T cell fraction (not recorded which).

CDR3 residues: CASSWGSGTVQEQYF. The CDR3 DNA follows: TGTGCCAGCAGCTGGGGGTCCGGGACAGTTCAGGAGCAGTACTTC. This chain connects TRBV7-3 to TRBJ2-7, with 7 bases that match TRBD1. Germline assignment: CDR1 SGHTA and CDR2 FQGTGA. With 4 bases clipped from V and 7 bases from J, the junction kept 13 bases outside the gene matches. This CDR3 has 15 residues.